The 28 T cell receptor beta chains given below trace back to one sample, sequenced in a study of T cell changes during pregnancy in multiple sclerosis. Here immunoSEQ multiplex PCR was the method, and the copy in TCRdb shows in-frame clones only, minus some. The data hold about 50,000 clones, with about nine tenths observed a single time. The input for sequencing was CD4+ T cells from peripheral blood mononuclear cells, taken in the second trimester of pregnancy. Source of these receptors: a female donor with multiple sclerosis, enrolled in a pregnancy study.

The genes are TRBV6-1 and TRBJ1-3, with D unresolved. There are 14 residues in the CDR3. Trimming pared 7 bases from V and 1 base from J, leaving 11 bases between. The germline V gene encodes CDR1 MNHNS and CDR2 SASEGT. DNA for the CDR3: TGTGCCAGCAACTCGATCGGGTCTGGAAACACCATATATTTT. Amino acids: CASNSIGSGNTIYF.

V is TRBV18 and J is TRBJ1-1, with D maybe TRBD1 (5 bases). The germline CDR1 and CDR2 sequences are KGHSH and LQKENI. This CDR3 comprises 15 residues. V was pared by 3 bases and J by 4 bases, with 15 bases between. CDR3 sequence: CASSPNIQGTTEAFF. DNA of the CDR3: TGTGCCAGCTCACCCAACATTCAGGGCACCACTGAAGCTTTCTTT.

The V call is TRBV10-3, the J call TRBJ2-7; 10 bases align to TRBD1. V was pared by 8 bases and J by 2 bases, with 12 bases of the junction left unmatched. Germline V CDR1 and CDR2: ENHRY, SYGVKD. CDR3 length equals 16 residues. CDR3 protein: CAIRPSGGTGAYEQYF. The CDR3 DNA follows: TGTGCCATCCGACCCAGTGGGGGGACAGGGGCCTACGAGCAGTACTTC.

J is TRBJ1-1 and V is TRBV30; 7 bases are shared with TRBD1. J was trimmed by 0 bases and V by 5 bases; bases with no gene match: 3. The germline CDR1 and CDR2 sequences are GTSNPN and SVGIG (reference sequence). The CDR3 is made up of 13 amino acids. The CDR3 bases are TGTGCCTGGTCCGGACAGGTGAACACTGAAGCTTTCTTT. This encodes CAWSGQVNTEAFF.

The chain is built from TRBV5-4 and TRBJ1-3, with D perhaps TRBD1 (5 bases). CDR1 SGHNT and CDR2 YYREEE come from the germline V gene (reference sequence). The CDR3 loop spans 14 amino acids. Trimming left V 4 bases short and J 6 bases short, with 14 bases between. The CDR3 DNA is TGTGCCAGCAGCCCTGGAGGGGCGGAAAACACCATATATTTT. Encoded protein: CASSPGGAENTIYF.

V and J are TRBV7-6 and TRBJ1-2, with 11 bases fitting TRBD1. The V segment lost 5 bases and the J segment 8 bases; nucleotides outside the gene matches: 4. Germline V gives CDR1 SGHVS, CDR2 FNYEAQ. The CDR3 is 13 residues long. CDR3 in amino acids: CASSRGQGVGYTF. CDR3 coding DNA: TGTGCCAGCAGCAGGGGACAGGGGGTGGGCTACACCTTC.

Only one count was recorded for this clone. V is TRBV18 and J is TRBJ2-3; D might be TRBD2 (6 bases). The CDR3 has 16 residues. Trimming took 0 bases from V and 0 from J, leaving 10 bases between them. Germline CDR1 reads KGHSH; CDR2 reads LQKENI. DNA for the CDR3: TGTGCCAGCTCACCACCGGTAGCGGTAAGCACAGATACGCAGTATTTT. Amino acid sequence: CASSPPVAVSTDTQYF.

The chain carries TRBV5-1 and TRBJ2-3, with TRBD2 matching over 9 bases. The CDR3 spans 17 residues. Trimming took 2 bases from V and 8 from J; bases not matched to a gene: 15. Germline loops: CDR1 SGHRS, CDR2 YFSETQ. DNA for the CDR3: TGCGCCAGCAGCTTCTCCATAGCGGGGGACACTCACGCTACGCAGTATTTT. This translates into CASSFSIAGDTHATQYF.

The rearrangement joins TRBV14 to TRBJ1-1; D gene unclear. Per germline, CDR1 SGHDN and CDR2 FVKESK. The CDR3 loop spans 11 amino acids. The V end was cut by 3 bases, the J end by 11 bases, with 10 bases between. Here the CDR3 reads CASSHSTRAFF. CDR3 coding DNA: TGTGCCAGCAGCCATTCGACGCGGGCTTTCTTT.

The V call is TRBV6-5, the J call TRBJ1-1; 12 bases match TRBD1. V lost 6 bases, J lost 4 bases, and 3 bases stayed unmatched. Germline assignment: CDR1 MNHEY and CDR2 SVGAGI. The CDR3 length is 14 residues. CDR3 sequence reads: CASRGTGGITEAFF. The DNA for the CDR3 is TGTGCCAGCAGGGGGACAGGGGGCATCACTGAAGCTTTCTTT.

The rearrangement uses TRBV7-8 and TRBJ2-7; D remains ambiguous. Germline loops: CDR1 SGHVS, CDR2 FQNEAQ. The CDR3 is 14 amino acids. V dropped 1 base and J dropped 3 bases, with 10 bases sitting between them. CDR3: CASSLGQTLYEQYF. Written as DNA, the CDR3 is TGTGCCAGCAGCTTAGGGCAGACACTCTACGAGCAGTACTTC.

J is TRBJ2-4 and V is TRBV5-4, with D maybe TRBD1 (6 bases). V gave up 4 bases and J gave up 15 bases, with 8 bases separating them. This CDR3 has 9 residues. The V gene's germline CDR1 is SGHNT and CDR2 YYREEE (reference sequence). The CDR3: CASSRRGYF. In DNA, the CDR3 is TGTGCCAGCAGCCGCAGGGGGTACTTC.

The chain joins TRBV9 to TRBJ1-2; TRBD1 might be the D (6 bases). CDR1 and CDR2 from the germline V gene are SGDLS and YYNGEE. The CDR3 spans 15 residues. Trimming took off 3 bases at V and 7 bases at J, with 19 bases between the two ends. The CDR3 protein is CASSARRGGSSGYTF. DNA of the CDR3: TGTGCCAGCAGCGCCCGTAGGGGGGGATCGAGTGGCTACACCTTC.

This chain joins TRBV11-2 and TRBJ2-1; perhaps TRBD2 as D (5 bases). V gave up 4 bases and J gave up 6 bases, with 10 bases separating them. Germline CDR1 and CDR2: SGHAT and FQNNGV. This CDR3 contains 13 residues. As DNA, the CDR3 is TGTGCCAGCAGCTCGGGATTTATCAATGAGCAGTTCTTC. Translation gives CASSSGFINEQFF. Combining the CDR3 with reference TRBV11-2 and TRBJ2-1 gives the whole variable domain EAGVAQSPRYKIIEKRQSVAFWCNPISGHATLYWYQQILGQGPKLLIQFQNNGVVDDSQLPKDRFSAERLKGVDSTLKIQPAKLEDSAVYLCASSSGFINEQFFGPGTRLTVL.

The chain carries TRBV14 and TRBJ2-5; possibly TRBD2 for D (6 bases). CDR3 length equals 13 residues. V was clipped by 6 bases and J by 5 bases, with 13 bases between them. CDR1 is SGHDN, CDR2 FVKESK, per germline. DNA for the CDR3: TGTGCCAGCAGTCGACTAGGTTCGGAGACCCAGTACTTC. Its protein product is CASSRLGSETQYF.

This chain links TRBV28 with TRBJ1-1; tentatively, D is TRBD1 (5 bases). Germline V gene lookup returns CDR1 MDHEN and CDR2 SYDVKM. V was trimmed by 6 bases and J by 3 bases, leaving 14 bases between them. The CDR3 consists of 14 residues. CDR3 DNA sequence: TGTGCCAGCAGCCTTTTAGACAGTCACACTGAAGCTTTCTTT. Protein: CASSLLDSHTEAFF.

The chain employs TRBV5-5 and TRBJ1-1; D possibly corresponds to TRBD1 (6 bases). Trimming cost V 5 bases and J 4 bases, with 12 bases left between them. Germline CDR1 SGHKS, CDR2 YYEKEE (reference sequence). The length of the CDR3 is 13 residues. The CDR3 DNA is TGTGCCAGCAGTTTACAGGGTGTCACTGAAGCTTTCTTT. Translated, it gives CASSLQGVTEAFF.

V and J are TRBV7-3 and TRBJ2-1; tentatively, D is TRBD1 (5 bases). This CDR3 region has 15 residues. Germline CDR1 reads SGHTA; CDR2 reads FQGTGA. Between the trimmed V and J ends, which lost 5 bases and 5 bases, there was a span of 16 bases. CDR3 DNA: TGTGCCAGCAGCCGAATGATTGGGGCTGACAATGAGCAGTTCTTC. Its translation: CASSRMIGADNEQFF.

The chain employs TRBV18 and TRBJ1-5, with D possibly TRBD1 on 6 matching bases. CDR1 is KGHSH, CDR2 LQKENI, per germline. V gave up 6 bases and J gave up 5 bases, with 17 bases separating them. This CDR3 region has 15 residues. The CDR3 DNA reads TGTGCCAGCTCGCGTTCAGGGGCTCTAGATCAGCCCCAGCATTTT. Translation gives CASSRSGALDQPQHF.

This chain uses TRBV5-4 with TRBJ1-6; D may be TRBD1 (5 bases). Germline values: CDR1 SGHNT, CDR2 YYREEE (reference sequence). The germline V and J ends were trimmed by 5 bases and 8 bases, with 17 bases remaining between them. The CDR3 contains 15 residues. CDR3 residues: CASRSTRGVDSPLHF. The CDR3 nucleotides read TGTGCCAGCAGATCTACCCGGGGGGTTGATTCACCCCTCCACTTT.

This chain links TRBV7-9 with TRBJ1-3, with TRBD1 matching over 10 bases. Germline CDR1 is SEHNR and CDR2 is FQNEAQ (reference sequence). This CDR3 contains 15 residues. V lost 5 bases, J lost 8 bases, and 9 bases stayed unmatched. The CDR3 DNA reads TGTGCCAGCAGCGCCTCGGACAGGGGGGCATACACCATATATTTT. It encodes CASSASDRGAYTIYF.

This sequence joins TRBV5-1 and TRBJ2-5; 14 nucleotides match TRBD2. Germline loops: CDR1 SGHRS, CDR2 YFSETQ. This CDR3 spans 20 amino acids. The junction had 16 bases not matched to a gene; V was cut back by 2 bases and J by 4 bases. The CDR3 sequence: CASSLQTGTSGGMGRETQYF. In DNA, the CDR3 is TGCGCCAGCAGCTTACAAACCGGGACTAGCGGGGGTATGGGACGAGAGACCCAGTACTTC.

The CDR3 sequence is CASSQDLQGWYEQYF. CDR3 nucleotides: TGCGCCAGCAGCCAAGATTTACAGGGATGGTACGAGCAGTACTTC. The genes are TRBV5-1 and TRBJ2-7, with a weak D call TRBD1 (6 bases). The CDR3 loop spans 15 amino acids. Germline CDR1 reads SGHRS; CDR2 reads YFSETQ. V was shortened by 4 bases and J by 4 bases, with 18 bases between the two germline ends.

The chain employs TRBV7-3 and TRBJ2-1; 8 nucleotides match TRBD2. CDR1 and CDR2 from the germline V gene are SGHTA and FQGTGA. This CDR3 is built from 19 residues. J lost 0 bases, V lost 5 bases, and 15 bases had no gene match. The CDR3: CASSRRSGGPSSSYNEQFF. The DNA of the CDR3 is TGTGCCAGCAGCAGAAGGTCGGGGGGGCCATCCAGCTCCTACAATGAGCAGTTCTTC. Looking up the rest from reference TRBV7-3 and TRBJ2-1 gives the full variable domain: GAGVSQTPSNKVTEKGKYVELRCDPISGHTALYWYRQSLGQGPEFLIYFQGTGAADDSGLPNDRFFAVRPEGSVSTLKIQRTERGDSAVYLCASSRRSGGPSSSYNEQFFGPGTRLTVL.

The chain recombines TRBV5-4 with TRBJ2-2; TRBD1 might be the D (6 bases). This CDR3 comprises 16 residues. V dropped 1 base and J dropped 4 bases, with 14 bases sitting between them. The germline V gene has CDR1 SGHNT and CDR2 YYREEE (reference sequence). CDR3 DNA sequence: TGTGCCAGCAGCTTGATCGTCAGGGGATCCACCGGGGAGCTGTTTTTT. Translation: CASSLIVRGSTGELFF.

The rearrangement links TRBV9 to TRBJ2-3; 8 bases map to TRBD2. Looked up from germline, CDR1 is SGDLS and CDR2 is YYNGEE. The ends lost 0 bases at V and 4 bases at J; junction bases unmatched: 1. The CDR3 covers 14 residues. The CDR3 DNA reads TGTGCCAGCAGCGTAGGGACTAGCTCAGATACGCAGTATTTT. This gives the protein CASSVGTSSDTQYF.

The rearrangement joins TRBV15 to TRBJ2-2, with D perhaps TRBD1 (6 bases). The CDR3 consists of 16 residues. Germline V lookup: CDR1 LNHNV, CDR2 YYDKDF (reference sequence). V was cut by 4 bases and J by 3 bases, with 15 bases left in between. Here the CDR3 reads CATSNRVSGYTGELFF. CDR3 in DNA: TGTGCCACCAGCAACAGGGTTTCAGGGTACACCGGGGAGCTGTTTTTT. Looking up the rest from reference TRBV15 and TRBJ2-2 gives the full variable domain: DAMVIQNPRYQVTQFGKPVTLSCSQTLNHNVMYWYQQKSSQAPKLLFHYYDKDFNNEADTPDNFQSRRPNTSFCFLDIRSPGLGDTAMYLCATSNRVSGYTGELFFGEGSRLTVL.

This clone was recorded once. The chain couples TRBV5-5 to TRBJ2-2; D is possibly TRBD1 (6 bases). CDR1 and CDR2 from the germline V gene are SGHKS and YYEKEE (reference sequence). The CDR3 is 14 residues long. Trimming cost V 4 bases and J 3 bases, with 10 bases left between them. CDR3 amino acids: CASSRQVDTGELFF. CDR3 bases: TGTGCCAGCAGCCGACAGGTCGACACCGGGGAGCTGTTTTTT.